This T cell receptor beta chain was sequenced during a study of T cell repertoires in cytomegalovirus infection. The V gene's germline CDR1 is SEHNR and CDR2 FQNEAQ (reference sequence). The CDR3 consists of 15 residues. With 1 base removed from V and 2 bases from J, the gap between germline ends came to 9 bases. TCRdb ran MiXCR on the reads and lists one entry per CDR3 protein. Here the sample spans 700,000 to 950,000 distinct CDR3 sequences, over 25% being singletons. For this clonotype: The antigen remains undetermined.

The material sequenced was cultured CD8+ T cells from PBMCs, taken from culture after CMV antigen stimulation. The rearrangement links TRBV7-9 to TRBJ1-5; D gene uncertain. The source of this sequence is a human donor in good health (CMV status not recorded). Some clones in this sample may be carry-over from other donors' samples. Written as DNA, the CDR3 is TGTGCCAGCAGCTTAGACAAGGCGGGCAATCAGCCCCAGCATTTT. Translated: CASSLDKAGNQPQHF.